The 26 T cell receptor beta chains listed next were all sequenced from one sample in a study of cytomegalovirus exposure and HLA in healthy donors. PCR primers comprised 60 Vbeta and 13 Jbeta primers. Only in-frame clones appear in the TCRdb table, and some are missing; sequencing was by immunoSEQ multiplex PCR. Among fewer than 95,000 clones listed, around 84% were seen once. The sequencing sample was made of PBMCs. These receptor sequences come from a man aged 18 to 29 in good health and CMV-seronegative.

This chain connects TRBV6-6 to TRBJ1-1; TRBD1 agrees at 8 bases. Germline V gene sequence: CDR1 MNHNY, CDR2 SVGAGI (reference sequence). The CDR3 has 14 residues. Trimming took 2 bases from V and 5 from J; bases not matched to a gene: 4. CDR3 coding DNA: TGTGCCAGCAGTTACGACAGGGGACGGACTGAAGCTTTCTTT. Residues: CASSYDRGRTEAFF.

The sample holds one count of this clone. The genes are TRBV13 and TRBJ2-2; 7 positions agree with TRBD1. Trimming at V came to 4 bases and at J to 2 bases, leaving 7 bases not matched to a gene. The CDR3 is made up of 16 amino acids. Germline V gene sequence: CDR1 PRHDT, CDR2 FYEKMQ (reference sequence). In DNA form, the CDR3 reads TGTGCCAGCAGCTACAAGGGACAGAGTAACACCGGGGAGCTGTTTTTT. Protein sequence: CASSYKGQSNTGELFF.

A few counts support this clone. CDR3 amino acids: CASSPFWSSYEQYF. For the CDR3, the DNA is TGTGCCAGCAGTCCCTTTTGGAGCTCCTACGAGCAGTACTTC. The chain combines TRBV7-8 with TRBJ2-7; D call uncertain. Germline V gene lookup returns CDR1 SGHVS and CDR2 FQNEAQ. The CDR3 consists of 14 residues. V was clipped by 6 bases and J by 0 bases, with 12 bases between them.

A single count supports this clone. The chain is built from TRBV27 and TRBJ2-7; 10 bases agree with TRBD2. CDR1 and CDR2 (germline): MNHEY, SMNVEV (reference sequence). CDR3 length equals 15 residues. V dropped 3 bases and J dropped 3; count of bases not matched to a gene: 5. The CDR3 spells CASSFSSGGDYEQYF. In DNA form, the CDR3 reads TGTGCCAGCAGTTTTTCCAGCGGGGGGGACTACGAGCAGTACTTC.

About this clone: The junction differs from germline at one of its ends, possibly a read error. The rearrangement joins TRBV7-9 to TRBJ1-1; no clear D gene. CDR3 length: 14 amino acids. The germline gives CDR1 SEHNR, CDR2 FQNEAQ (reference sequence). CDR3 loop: CSSSLVAGNTEAFF. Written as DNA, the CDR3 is TGTTCCAGCAGCTTAGTGGCAGGGAACACTGAAGCTTTCTTT.

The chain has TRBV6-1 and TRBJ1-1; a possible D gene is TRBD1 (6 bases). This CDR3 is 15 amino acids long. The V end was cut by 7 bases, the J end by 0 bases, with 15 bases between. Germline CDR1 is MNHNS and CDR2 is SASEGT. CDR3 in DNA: TGTGCCAGCACCCGCGGGGGGGCGATGAACACTGAAGCTTTCTTT. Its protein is CASTRGGAMNTEAFF.

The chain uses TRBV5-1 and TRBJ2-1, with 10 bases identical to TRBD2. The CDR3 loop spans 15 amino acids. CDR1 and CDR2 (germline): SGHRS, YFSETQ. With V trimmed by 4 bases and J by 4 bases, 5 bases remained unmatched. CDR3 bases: TGCGCCAGCAGCCCACTAGCGGGGCCGTACAATGAGCAGTTCTTC. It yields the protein CASSPLAGPYNEQFF. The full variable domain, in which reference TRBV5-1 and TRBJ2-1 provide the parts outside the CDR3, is KAGVTQTPRYLIKTRGQQVTLSCSPISGHRSVSWYQQTPGQGLQFLFEYFSETQRNKGNFPGRFSGRQFSNSRSEMNVSTLELGDSALYLCASSPLAGPYNEQFFGPGTRLTVL.

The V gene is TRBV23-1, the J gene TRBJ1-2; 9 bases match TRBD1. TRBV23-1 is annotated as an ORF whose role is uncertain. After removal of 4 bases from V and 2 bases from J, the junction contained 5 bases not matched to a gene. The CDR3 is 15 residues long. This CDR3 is CASSPRDRDNYGYTF. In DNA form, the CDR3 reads TGCGCCAGCAGTCCTCGGGACAGGGACAACTATGGCTACACCTTC.

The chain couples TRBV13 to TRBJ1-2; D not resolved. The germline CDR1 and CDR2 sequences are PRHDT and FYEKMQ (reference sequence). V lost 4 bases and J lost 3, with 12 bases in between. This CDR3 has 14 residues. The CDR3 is CASSYSAGYYGYTF. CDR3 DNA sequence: TGTGCCAGCAGCTATTCGGCAGGCTACTATGGCTACACCTTC.

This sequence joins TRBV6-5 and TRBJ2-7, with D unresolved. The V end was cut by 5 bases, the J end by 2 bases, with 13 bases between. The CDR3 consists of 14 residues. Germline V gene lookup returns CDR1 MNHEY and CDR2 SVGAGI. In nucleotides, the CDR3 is TGTGCCAGCAGTGAATTTCAGGCTCCCTACGAGCAGTACTTC. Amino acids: CASSEFQAPYEQYF.

DNA for the CDR3: TGTGCCAGCAGCTTAGTTACAGGGTTCTCGAGCTCCTATAATTCACCCCTCCACTTT. Translation: CASSLVTGFSSSYNSPLHF. The rearrangement uses TRBV7-8 and TRBJ1-6; tentative D call: TRBD1 (6 bases). The CDR3 is 19 residues long. V was clipped by 1 base and J by 0 bases, with 16 bases between them. The germline gives CDR1 SGHVS, CDR2 FQNEAQ.

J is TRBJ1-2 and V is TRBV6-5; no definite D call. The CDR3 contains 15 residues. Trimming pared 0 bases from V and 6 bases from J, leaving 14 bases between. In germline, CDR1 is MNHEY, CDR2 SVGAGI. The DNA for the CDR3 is TGTGCCAGCAGTTACTCGTGGGTGTTTCGGGATGGCTACACCTTC. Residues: CASSYSWVFRDGYTF.

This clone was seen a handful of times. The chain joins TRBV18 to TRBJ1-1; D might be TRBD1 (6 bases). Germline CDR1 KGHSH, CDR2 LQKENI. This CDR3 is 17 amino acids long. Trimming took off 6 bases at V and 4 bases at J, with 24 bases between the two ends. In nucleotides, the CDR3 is TGTGCCAGCTCTCACTCCGGGGGGCCGGGGGTTTTCACTGAAGCTTTCTTT. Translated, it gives CASSHSGGPGVFTEAFF. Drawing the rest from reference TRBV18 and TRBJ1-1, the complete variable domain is NAGVMQNPRHLVRRRGQEARLRCSPMKGHSHVYWYRQLPEEGLKFMVYLQKENIIDESGMPKERFSAEFPKEGPSILRIQQVVRGDSAAYFCASSHSGGPGVFTEAFFGQGTRLTVV.

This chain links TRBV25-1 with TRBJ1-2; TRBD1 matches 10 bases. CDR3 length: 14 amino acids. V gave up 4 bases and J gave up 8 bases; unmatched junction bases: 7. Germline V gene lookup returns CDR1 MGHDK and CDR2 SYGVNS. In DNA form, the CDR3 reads TGTGCCAGCAGTGCTACCGGGACAGGGGCCGGCTACACCTTC. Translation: CASSATGTGAGYTF.

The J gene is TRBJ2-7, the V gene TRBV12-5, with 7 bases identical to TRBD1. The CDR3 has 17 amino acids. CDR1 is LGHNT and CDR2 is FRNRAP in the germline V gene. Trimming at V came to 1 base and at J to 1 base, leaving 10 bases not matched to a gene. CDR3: CASGLDRTGSGSYEQYF. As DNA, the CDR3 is TGTGCTAGTGGTTTGGACAGGACAGGATCAGGGTCCTACGAGCAGTACTTC.

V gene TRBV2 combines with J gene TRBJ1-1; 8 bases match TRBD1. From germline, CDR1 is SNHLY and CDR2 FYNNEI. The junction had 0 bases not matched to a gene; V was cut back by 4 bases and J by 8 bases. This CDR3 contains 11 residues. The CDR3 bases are TGTGCCAGCAGTGGGGACAGGGAAGCTTTCTTT. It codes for CASSGDREAFF. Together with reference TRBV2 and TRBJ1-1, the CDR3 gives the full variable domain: EPEVTQTPSHQVTQMGQEVILRCVPISNHLYFYWYRQILGQKVEFLVSFYNNEISEKSEIFDDQFSVERPDGSNFTLKIRSTKLEDSAMYFCASSGDREAFFGQGTRLTVV.

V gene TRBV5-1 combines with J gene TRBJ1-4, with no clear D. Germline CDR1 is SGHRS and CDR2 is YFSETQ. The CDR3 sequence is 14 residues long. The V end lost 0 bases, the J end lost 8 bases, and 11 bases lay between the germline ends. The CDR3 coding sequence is TGCGCCAGCAGCTTGGGGGAGCGTTGGGAAAAACTGTTTTTT. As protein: CASSLGERWEKLFF. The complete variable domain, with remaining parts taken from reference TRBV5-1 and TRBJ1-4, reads KAGVTQTPRYLIKTRGQQVTLSCSPISGHRSVSWYQQTPGQGLQFLFEYFSETQRNKGNFPGRFSGRQFSNSRSEMNVSTLELGDSALYLCASSLGERWEKLFFGSGTQLSVL.

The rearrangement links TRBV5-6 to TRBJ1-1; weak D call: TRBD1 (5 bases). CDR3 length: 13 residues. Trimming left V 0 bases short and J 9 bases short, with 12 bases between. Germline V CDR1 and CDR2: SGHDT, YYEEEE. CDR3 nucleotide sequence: TGTGCCAGCAGCTTGGCCAGGGCCCCACAAGCTTTCTTT. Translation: CASSLARAPQAFF.

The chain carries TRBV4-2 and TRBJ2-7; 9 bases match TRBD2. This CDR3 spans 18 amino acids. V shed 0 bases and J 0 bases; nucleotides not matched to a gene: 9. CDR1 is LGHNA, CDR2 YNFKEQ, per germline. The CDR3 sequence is CASSQEVRASGVSYEQYF. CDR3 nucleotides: TGTGCCAGCAGCCAAGAGGTAAGGGCTAGCGGGGTCTCCTACGAGCAGTACTTC.

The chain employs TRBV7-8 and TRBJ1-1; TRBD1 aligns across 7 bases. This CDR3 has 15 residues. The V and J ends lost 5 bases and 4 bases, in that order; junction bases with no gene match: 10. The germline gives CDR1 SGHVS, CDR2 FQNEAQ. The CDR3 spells CASSPRGQKVTEAFF. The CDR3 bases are TGTGCCAGCAGCCCCAGGGGACAGAAAGTCACTGAAGCTTTCTTT.

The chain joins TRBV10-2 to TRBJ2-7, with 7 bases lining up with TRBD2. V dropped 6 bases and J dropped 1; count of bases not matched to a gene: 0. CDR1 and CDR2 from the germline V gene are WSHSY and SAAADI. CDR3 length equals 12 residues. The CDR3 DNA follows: TGCGCCAGCAGCGGGGGGTCCTACGAGCAGTACTTC. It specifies CASSGGSYEQYF.

The CDR3 sequence is CASSFGVRGTEAFF. As DNA, the CDR3 is TGTGCCAGCAGCTTTGGAGTTCGGGGCACTGAAGCTTTCTTT. The chain recombines TRBV7-2 with TRBJ1-1; D is unclear. This CDR3 contains 14 residues. Germline CDR1 is SGHTA and CDR2 is FQGNSA. The V end was cut by 3 bases, the J end by 4 bases, with 12 bases between.

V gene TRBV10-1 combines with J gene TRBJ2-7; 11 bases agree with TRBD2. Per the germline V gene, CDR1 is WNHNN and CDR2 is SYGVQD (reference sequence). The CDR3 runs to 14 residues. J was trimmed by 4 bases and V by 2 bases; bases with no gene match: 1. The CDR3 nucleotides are TGCGCCAGCAGTGAGACTAGCGGGGGATACGAGCAGTACTTC. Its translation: CASSETSGGYEQYF.

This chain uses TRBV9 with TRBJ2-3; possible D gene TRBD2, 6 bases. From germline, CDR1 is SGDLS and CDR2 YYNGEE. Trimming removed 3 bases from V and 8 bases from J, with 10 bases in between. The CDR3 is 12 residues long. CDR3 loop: CASSGLEGTQYF. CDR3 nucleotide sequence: TGTGCCAGCAGCGGCCTGGAGGGTACGCAGTATTTT.

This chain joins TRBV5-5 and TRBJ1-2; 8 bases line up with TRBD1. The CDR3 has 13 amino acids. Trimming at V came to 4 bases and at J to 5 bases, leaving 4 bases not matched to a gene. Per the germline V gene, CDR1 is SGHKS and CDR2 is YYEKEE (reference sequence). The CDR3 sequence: CASSPQGEYGYTF. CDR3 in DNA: TGTGCCAGCAGCCCACAGGGGGAGTATGGCTACACCTTC.

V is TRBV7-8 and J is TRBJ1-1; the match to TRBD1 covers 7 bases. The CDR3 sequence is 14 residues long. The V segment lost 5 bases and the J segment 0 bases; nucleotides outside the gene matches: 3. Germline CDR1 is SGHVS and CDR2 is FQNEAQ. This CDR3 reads CASSPGTVNTEAFF. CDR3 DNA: TGTGCCAGCAGCCCAGGGACAGTGAACACTGAAGCTTTCTTT.